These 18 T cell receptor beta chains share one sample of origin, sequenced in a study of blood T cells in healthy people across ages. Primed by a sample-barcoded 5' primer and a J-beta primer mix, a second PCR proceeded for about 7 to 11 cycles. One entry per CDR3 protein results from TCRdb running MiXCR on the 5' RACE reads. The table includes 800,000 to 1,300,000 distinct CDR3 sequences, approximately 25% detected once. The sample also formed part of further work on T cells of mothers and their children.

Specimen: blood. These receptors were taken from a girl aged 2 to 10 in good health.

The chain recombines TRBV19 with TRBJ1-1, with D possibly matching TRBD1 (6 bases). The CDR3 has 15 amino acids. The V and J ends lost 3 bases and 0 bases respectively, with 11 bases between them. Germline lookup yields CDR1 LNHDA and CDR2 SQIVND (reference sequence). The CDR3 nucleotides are TGTGCCAGTAGTATTGGGGGCGCTATGAACACTGAAGCTTTCTTT. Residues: CASSIGGAMNTEAFF. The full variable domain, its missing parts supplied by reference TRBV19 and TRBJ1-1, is DGGITQSPKYLFRKEGQNVTLSCEQNLNHDAMYWYRQDPGQGLRLIYYSQIVNDFQKGDIAEGYSVSREKKESFPLTVTSAQKNPTAFYLCASSIGGAMNTEAFFGQGTRLTVV.

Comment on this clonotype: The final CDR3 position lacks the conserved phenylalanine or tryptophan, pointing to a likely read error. The CDR3 bases are TGCAGTGCTAAGGATGGCTACACCCTC. As protein: CSAKDGYTL. The chain employs TRBV20-1 and TRBJ1-2; no clear D. Germline V gene data show CDR1 as DFQATT and CDR2 as SNEGSKA (reference sequence). Trimming removed 4 bases from V and 6 bases from J, with 3 bases in between. The CDR3 totals 9 residues.

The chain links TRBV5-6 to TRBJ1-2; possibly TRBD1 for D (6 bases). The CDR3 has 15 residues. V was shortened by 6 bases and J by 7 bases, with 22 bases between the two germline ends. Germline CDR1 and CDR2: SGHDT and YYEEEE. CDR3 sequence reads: CASTWVTGGNFGYTF. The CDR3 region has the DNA TGTGCCAGCACCTGGGTGACAGGAGGGAATTTTGGCTACACCTTC.

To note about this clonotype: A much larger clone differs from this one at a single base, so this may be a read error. The CDR3 coding sequence is TGTGCCAGCAGTCCCCAGGCGAACTATGGCTACACCTTC. Translation gives CASSPQANYGYTF. V and J are TRBV27 and TRBJ1-2; unclear D gene. V dropped 5 bases and J dropped 2 bases, with 9 bases sitting between them. CDR3 length: 13 amino acids. CDR1 and CDR2 from the germline V gene are MNHEY and SMNVEV (reference sequence).

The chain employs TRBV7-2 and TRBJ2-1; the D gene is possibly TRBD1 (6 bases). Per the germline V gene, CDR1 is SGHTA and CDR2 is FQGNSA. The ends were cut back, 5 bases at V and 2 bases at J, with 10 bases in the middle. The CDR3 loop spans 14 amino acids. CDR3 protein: CASSDRSPYNEQFF. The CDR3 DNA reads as TGTGCCAGCAGCGACAGGTCCCCCTACAATGAGCAGTTCTTC.

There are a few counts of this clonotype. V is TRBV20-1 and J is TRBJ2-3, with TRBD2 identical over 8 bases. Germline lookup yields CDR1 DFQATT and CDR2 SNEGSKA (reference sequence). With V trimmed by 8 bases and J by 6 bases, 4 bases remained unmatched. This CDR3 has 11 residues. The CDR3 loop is CSSGRGDTQYF. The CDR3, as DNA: TGCAGTTCCGGGAGGGGGGATACGCAGTATTTT.

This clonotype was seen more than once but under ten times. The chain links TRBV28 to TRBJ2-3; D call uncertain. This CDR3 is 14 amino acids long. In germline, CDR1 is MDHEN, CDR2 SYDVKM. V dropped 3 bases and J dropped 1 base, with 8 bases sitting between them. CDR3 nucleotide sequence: TGTGCCAGCAGTTTCGACCGACGCACAGATACGCAGTATTTT. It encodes CASSFDRRTDTQYF.

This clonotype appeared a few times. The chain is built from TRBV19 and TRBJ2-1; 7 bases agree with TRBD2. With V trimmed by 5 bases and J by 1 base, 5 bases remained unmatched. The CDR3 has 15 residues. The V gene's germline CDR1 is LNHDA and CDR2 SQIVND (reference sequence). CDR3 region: CASSLSGFSYNEQFF. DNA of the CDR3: TGTGCCAGTAGTCTTAGCGGGTTTTCCTACAATGAGCAGTTCTTC. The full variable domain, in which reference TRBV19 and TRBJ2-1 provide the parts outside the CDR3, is DGGITQSPKYLFRKEGQNVTLSCEQNLNHDAMYWYRQDPGQGLRLIYYSQIVNDFQKGDIAEGYSVSREKKESFPLTVTSAQKNPTAFYLCASSLSGFSYNEQFFGPGTRLTVL.

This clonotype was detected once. CDR3 in amino acids: CASRQQGAKANYGYTF. The CDR3 DNA sequence: TGTGCCAGCAGGCAACAGGGGGCGAAAGCTAACTATGGCTACACCTTC. The V gene is TRBV12-3 or TRBV12-4, the J gene TRBJ1-2; 9 bases match TRBD1. CDR3 length: 16 amino acids. V lost 6 bases, J lost 0 bases, and 8 bases stayed unmatched.

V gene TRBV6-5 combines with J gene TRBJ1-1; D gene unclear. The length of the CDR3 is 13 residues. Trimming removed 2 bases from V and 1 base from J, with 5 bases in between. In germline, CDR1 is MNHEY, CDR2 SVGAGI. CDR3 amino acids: CASSYGKNTEAFF. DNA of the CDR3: TGTGCCAGCAGTTACGGGAAGAACACTGAAGCTTTCTTT.

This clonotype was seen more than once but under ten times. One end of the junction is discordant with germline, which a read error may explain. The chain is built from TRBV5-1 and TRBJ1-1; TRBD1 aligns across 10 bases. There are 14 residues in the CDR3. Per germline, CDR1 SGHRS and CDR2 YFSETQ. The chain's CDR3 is CASSFSGTGAEAFF. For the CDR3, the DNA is TGCGCCAGCAGCTTTTCCGGGACAGGGGCTGAAGCCTTCTTT.

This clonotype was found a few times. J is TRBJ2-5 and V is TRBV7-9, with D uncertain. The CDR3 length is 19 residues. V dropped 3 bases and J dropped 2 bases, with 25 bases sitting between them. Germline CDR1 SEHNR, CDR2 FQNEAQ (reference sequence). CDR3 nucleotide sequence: TGTGCCAGCAGCTTTAGCCGGGCAGAAGCCCTAATACGACAAGAGACCCAGTACTTC. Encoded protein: CASSFSRAEALIRQETQYF.

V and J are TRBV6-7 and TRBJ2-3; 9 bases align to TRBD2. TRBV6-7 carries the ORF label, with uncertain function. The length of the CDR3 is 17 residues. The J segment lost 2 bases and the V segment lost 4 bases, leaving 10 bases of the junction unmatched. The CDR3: CASSSPRLAGSTDTQYF. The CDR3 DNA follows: TGTGCCAGCAGTTCACCCCGGCTAGCGGGGTCCACAGATACGCAGTATTTT.

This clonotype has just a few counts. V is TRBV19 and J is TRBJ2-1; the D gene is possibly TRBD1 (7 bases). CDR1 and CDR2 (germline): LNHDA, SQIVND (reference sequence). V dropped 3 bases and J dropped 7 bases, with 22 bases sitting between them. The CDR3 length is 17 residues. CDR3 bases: TGTGCCAGTAGTATGTCGACCTGGGGAGGCAGGGGGAATGAGCAGTTCTTC. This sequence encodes CASSMSTWGGRGNEQFF.

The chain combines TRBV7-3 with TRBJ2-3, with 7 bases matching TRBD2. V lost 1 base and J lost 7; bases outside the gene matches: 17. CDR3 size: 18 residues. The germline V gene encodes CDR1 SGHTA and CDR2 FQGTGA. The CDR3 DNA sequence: TGTGCCAGCAGCTTAATGCCTAGCGGCCCTATCTGGGAAAATACGCAGTATTTT. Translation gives CASSLMPSGPIWENTQYF. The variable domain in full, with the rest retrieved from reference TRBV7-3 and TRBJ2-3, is GAGVSQTPSNKVTEKGKYVELRCDPISGHTALYWYRQSLGQGPEFLIYFQGTGAADDSGLPNDRFFAVRPEGSVSTLKIQRTERGDSAVYLCASSLMPSGPIWENTQYFGPGTRLTVL.

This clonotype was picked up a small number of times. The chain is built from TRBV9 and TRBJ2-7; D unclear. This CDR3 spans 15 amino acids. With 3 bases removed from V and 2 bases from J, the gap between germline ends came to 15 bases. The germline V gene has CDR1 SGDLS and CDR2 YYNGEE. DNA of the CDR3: TGTGCCAGCAGCGCCGAAGGGAACGTAGCCTACGAGCAGTACTTC. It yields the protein CASSAEGNVAYEQYF.

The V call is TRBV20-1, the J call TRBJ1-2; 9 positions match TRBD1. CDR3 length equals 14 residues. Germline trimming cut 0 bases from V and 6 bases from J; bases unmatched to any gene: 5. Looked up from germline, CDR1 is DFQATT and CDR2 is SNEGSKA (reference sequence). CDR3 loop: CSAREPGQGHGYTF. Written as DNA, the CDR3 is TGCAGTGCTAGAGAACCGGGACAGGGACATGGCTACACCTTC.

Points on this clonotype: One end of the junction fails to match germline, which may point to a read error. In DNA form, the CDR3 reads TGTAGCGTTGATCCAACAGGGGATTATGGCTACACCTTC. Protein: CSVDPTGDYGYTF. The chain has TRBV29-1 and TRBJ1-2; TRBD1 agrees at 7 bases. CDR3 length equals 13 residues. Germline V gene lookup returns CDR1 SQVTM and CDR2 ANQGSEA. Supplemented by reference TRBV29-1 and TRBJ1-2, the full variable domain reads SAVISQKPSRDICQRGTSLTIQCQVDSQVTMMFWYRQQPGQSLTLIATANQGSEATYESGFVIDKFPISRPNLTFSTLTVSNMSPEDSSIYLCSVDPTGDYGYTFGSGTRLTVV.